The clone carrying this T cell receptor beta chain was counted a single time. The target antigen is unknown. This sample was included in a study of STAT5B mutations in CD4+ large granular lymphocyte leukemia. Method: immunoSEQ multiplex PCR; TCRdb's copy keeps in-frame clones and lacks some. Counted here are 35,000 or so clones, 87% occurring once; the ten biggest clones make up roughly 3.2%. Germline V gene lookup returns CDR1 SQVTM and CDR2 ANQGSEA. The V end was cut by 2 bases, the J end by 0 bases, with 20 bases between. CDR3 length: 18 residues. Study conclusions and caveats: Higher CD4+ than CD8+ T-LGLL clonality might reflect small sample size. Compared with healthy controls (2/35), patient top clones favored TRBV06 (8/27).

The V and J genes are TRBV29-1 and TRBJ2-1, with no clear D. This sequence originates from a human donor in good health. The sequenced sample was CD4+ T cells from blood buffy coats. The CDR3 nucleotides are TGCAGCGTTGAAAATTGGGAAACCGGGCTCTCCTCCTACAATGAGCAGTTCTTC. This codes for CSVENWETGLSSYNEQFF.